The clone carrying this TCR beta chain occurred a few times. TCRdb reprocessed the 5' RACE reads via MiXCR and lists one record per CDR3 protein. In the table there are some 350,000 distinct CDR3 sequences, roughly 8.7% of which are singletons. These data come from a study of T cells after yellow fever vaccination. Trimming pared 2 bases from V and 5 bases from J, leaving 14 bases between. Germline V gene sequence: CDR1 SGHRS, CDR2 YFSETQ. CDR3 size: 14 residues. This TCR was sampled from a man aged 18 to 30 who received the YFV17D yellow fever vaccine. The chain combines TRBV5-1 with TRBJ2-7; the D is unclear. The source was PBMCs, collected on the day of the first yellow fever vaccination. This CDR3 is CASSFLRAGDEQYF. DNA for the CDR3: TGCGCCAGCAGCTTCCTTCGAGCCGGCGACGAGCAGTACTTC. Together with reference TRBV5-1 and TRBJ2-7, the CDR3 gives the full variable domain: KAGVTQTPRYLIKTRGQQVTLSCSPISGHRSVSWYQQTPGQGLQFLFEYFSETQRNKGNFPGRFSGRQFSNSRSEMNVSTLELGDSALYLCASSFLRAGDEQYFGPGTRLTVT.